A single TCR beta chain is shown here with its context. Its antigen has not been determined. No base-level quality is on record; no much larger clone is a single base apart. These data originate in a study of blood T cell repertoires in COVID-19 (dated by TCRdb to the early 2020s). The study in broad terms: Samples covering the acute and convalescent phases of COVID-19 were provided by collaborators in the United States, Italy and Spain. Subjects who had been exposed to COVID-19, were actively infected with it, or had recovered from it provided the deeply sampled blood TCRbeta repertoires that made up the dataset. Where available, HLA class I and class II types were obtained from metadata supplied by the sample provider rather than from assay-based typing. The repertoires were made available in a free public database intended to serve as a resource for research on the immune response to SARS-CoV-2. The samples were drawn from two sources: the first 160 participants of the ongoing ImmuneRACE study, and 1,000 to 1,500 subjects contributed by 6 global collaborators. A de-identified subject ID, COVID-19 status, age in years and sex were almost always included in the sample metadata. The prospective study material was composed of cDNA or gDNA derived from T cells, B-cell-depleted T cells, or PBMCs. Study-wide conclusions, independent of this receptor: The amount of clinical and demographic metadata varied by source and participant and was provided uncurated.

Each collaborating institution followed its own protocols to collect whole blood in K2EDTA tubes. For TCRbeta analysis, collaborators shipped samples as frozen whole blood, isolated PBMCs, or DNA extracted from either of those sample types. At the junction V is shortened by 4 bases and J by 1 base; bases outside the gene matches: 10. The germline V gene provides CDR1 SGHRS and CDR2 YFSETQ. From the cysteine up to the phenylalanine, the CDR3 has a length of 16 residues. Only the CDR3 DNA stays, 48 bases, in frame from base 1. The immunoSEQ Assay, a bias-controlled multiplex PCR, was used to amplify TCRbeta CDR3 regions from genomic DNA. Processing in the source paper ran as follows. Nucleated cell counts per sample were estimated from amplification of reference gene primers within the assay. To quantify the absolute abundance of each unique TCRbeta CDR3 rearrangement, sequence reads were collapsed and filtered. Productive Simpson clonality was computed per sample as the square root of Simpson's diversity index over productive rearrangements. Entries here come from immuneACCESS through TCRdb and include only in-frame sequences with V and J called. Some clones fail to appear in such tables; in the studies checked, an unresolved V gene covers under half of the shortfall, and the cause of the remainder is unknown. The V and J calls and clone size come from that table; D and trimming were worked out from the DNA. This sample gives around 60,000 clones in total; around four fifths of them show up just once. The ten largest clones take up around 30% of the sample.

The chain employs TRBV5-1 and TRBJ2-7; 8 junctional bases match TRBD1. The sequenced sample consisted of peripheral blood. The sequence was collected from a human donor in a cohort sampled during active COVID-19. CDR3 region: CASSPGTGGGSYEQYF. The DNA reads TGCGCCAGCAGCCCCGGGACAGGTGGGGGATCCTACGAGCAGTACTTC.